The present entry profiles one T cell receptor beta chain with its context. Its antigen is undetermined. Each CDR3 protein is one row after TCRdb ran MiXCR on the 5' RACE reads. This table has about 130,000 distinct CDR3 sequences, 17% appearing once. CDR1 and CDR2 from the germline V gene are MNHEY and SMNVEV (reference sequence). This CDR3 contains 12 residues. V was pared by 6 bases and J by 5 bases, with 9 bases between. These data come from a study of CD8 T cells in ankylosing spondylitis. Regarding the study as a whole: Eight highly homologous variants formed a TCR beta motif that appeared characteristic of ankylosing spondylitis blood.

The chain joins TRBV27 to TRBJ2-3; D possibly corresponds to TRBD2 (5 bases). The source is a male donor with ankylosing spondylitis. Material: blood, either unsorted or a sorted T cell fraction (not recorded which). CDR3: CASSGAVDTQYF. DNA of the CDR3: TGTGCCAGCAGCGGAGCGGTAGATACGCAGTATTTT.